This TCR beta chain comes out of a study of human T cells and chemical hapten exposure. On the study more broadly: Sensitizing treatment utilized 2% DPC over a roughly 2 cm by roughly 2 cm portion of upper inner arm skin. A patient group, mainly female, showed alopecia areata, totalis or universalis. Study-level findings and limits: In comparison with controls, expanded TCRs gave rise to a significantly larger number of large CDR3 similarity clusters. Patch test score rose with PT1 expanded TCR count, significant at thresholds 8, 16 and 32, not 4.

Time point specified: patch test 2, 6 weeks after DPC sensitization. Treatment here: therapeutic diphenylcyclopropenone sensitization with weekly scalp DPC. Using its own MiXCR run on the RACE reads, TCRdb lists one record per CDR3 protein. The table lists approximately 40,000 distinct CDR3 sequences, 3.3% of them singletons. A word on this clonotype: The antigen remains undetermined.

This receptor was taken from a man between 35 and 55 years old with alopecia areata. Some clones in this sample may be carry-over from other donors' samples. The specimen was whole blood, collected in connection with sensitization to the hapten diphenylcyclopropenone (DPC).

CDR3 coding DNA: TGTGCCAGCAGTGTCGTTTCCGAAAAACTGTTTTTT. It encodes CASSVVSEKLFF. The chain links TRBV6-2 or TRBV6-3 to TRBJ1-4; D unclear. The CDR3 contains 12 residues. V was shortened by 5 bases and J by 8 bases, with 9 bases between the two germline ends. The germline gives CDR1 MNHEY, CDR2 SVGEGT.